This T cell receptor (beta chain) was retrieved from a study of blood T cell repertoires in COVID-19. This table comes from immunoSEQ multiplex PCR, and its TCRdb copy is limited to in-frame clones, with some not included. Of 200,000 to 300,000 clones in the sample, 75% to 90% were seen once. This clone was found once. From germline, CDR1 is MGHRA and CDR2 YSYEKL. V was clipped by 5 bases and J by 0 bases; unmatched bases: 12. The CDR3 has 18 amino acids. This chain joins TRBV4-1 and TRBJ1-4; 7 bases are shared with TRBD1. The sequenced sample was peripheral blood. This clonotype was sampled from a human donor in a cohort sampled during active COVID-19. The CDR3 coding sequence is TGCGCCAGCAGCACTAGGGGGGACAGCCCAGCAACTAATGAAAAACTGTTTTTT. Residues: CASSTRGDSPATNEKLFF.